The following is a T cell receptor (beta chain) sequence with its context. This entry comes from a study of blood T cell repertoires in COVID-19. For the study at large: Sample material is recorded as cDNA or gDNA derived from T cells, B-cell-depleted T cells, or PBMCs.

Germline loops: CDR1 MRHNA, CDR2 SNTAGT. After removal of 4 bases from V and 1 base from J, the junction contained 3 bases not matched to a gene. The CDR3 sequence is 15 residues long. In the authors' methods: Researchers report that nucleated cell counts were estimated from reference gene primer amplification. TCRdb's table, derived via immunoSEQ multiplex PCR, lists solely in-frame clones and lacks some. V and J calls and clone size come straight from that table; D and trimming were deduced from the DNA. The sample holds roughly 50,000 clones, roughly nine tenths seen once. The sequence was collected from a woman in her 40s with active COVID-19. The chain employs TRBV6-4 and TRBJ2-3; 9 bases map to TRBD2. Sequencing was done on a sample of peripheral blood. This CDR3 is CASSAVAGGTDTQYF. The CDR3 DNA sequence: TGTGCCAGCAGTGCGGTAGCGGGGGGCACAGATACGCAGTATTTT.